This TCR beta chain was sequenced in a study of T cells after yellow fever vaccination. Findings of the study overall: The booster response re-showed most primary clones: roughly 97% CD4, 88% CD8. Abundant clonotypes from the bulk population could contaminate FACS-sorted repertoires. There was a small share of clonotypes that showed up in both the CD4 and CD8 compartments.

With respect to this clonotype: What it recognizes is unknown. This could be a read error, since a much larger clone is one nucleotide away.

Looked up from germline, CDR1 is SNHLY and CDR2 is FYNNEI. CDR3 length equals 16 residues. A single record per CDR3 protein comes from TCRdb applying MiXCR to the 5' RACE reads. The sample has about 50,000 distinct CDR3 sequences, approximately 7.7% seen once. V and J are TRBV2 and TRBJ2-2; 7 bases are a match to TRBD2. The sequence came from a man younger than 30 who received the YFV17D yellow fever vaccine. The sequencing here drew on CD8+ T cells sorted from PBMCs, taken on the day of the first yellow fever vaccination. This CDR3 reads CASSEEGLTNTGALFF. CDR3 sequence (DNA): TGTGCCAGCAGTGAAGAGGGACTAACGAACACCGGGGCGCTGTTTTTT.